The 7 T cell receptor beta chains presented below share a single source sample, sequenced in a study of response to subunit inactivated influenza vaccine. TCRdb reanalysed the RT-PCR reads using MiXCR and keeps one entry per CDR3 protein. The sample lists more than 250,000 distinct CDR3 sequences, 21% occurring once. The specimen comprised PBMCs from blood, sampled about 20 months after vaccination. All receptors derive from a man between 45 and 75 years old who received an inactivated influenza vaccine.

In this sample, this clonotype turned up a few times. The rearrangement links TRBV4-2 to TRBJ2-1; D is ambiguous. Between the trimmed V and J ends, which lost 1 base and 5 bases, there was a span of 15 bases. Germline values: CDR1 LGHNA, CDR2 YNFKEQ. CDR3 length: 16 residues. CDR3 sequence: CASSQGSRLPNNEQFF. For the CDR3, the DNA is TGTGCCAGCAGCCAAGGCTCTAGACTCCCAAACAATGAGCAGTTCTTC.

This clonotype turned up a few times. CDR3 sequence reads: CSASVRDRGRTEAFF. Here the CDR3 DNA reads TGCAGTGCTAGCGTCCGGGACAGGGGGCGAACTGAAGCTTTCTTT. The V gene is TRBV20-1, the J gene TRBJ1-1; 12 bases match TRBD1. From germline, CDR1 is DFQATT and CDR2 SNEGSKA (reference sequence). The CDR3 is made up of 15 amino acids. The ends lost 3 bases at V and 5 bases at J; junction bases unmatched: 7.

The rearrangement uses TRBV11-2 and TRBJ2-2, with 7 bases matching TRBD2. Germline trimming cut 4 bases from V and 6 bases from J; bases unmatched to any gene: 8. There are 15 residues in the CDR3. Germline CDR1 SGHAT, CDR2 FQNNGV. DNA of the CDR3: TGTGCCAGCAGCTGGAGGCGGGAGCGGGCCGGGGAGCTGTTTTTT. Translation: CASSWRRERAGELFF.

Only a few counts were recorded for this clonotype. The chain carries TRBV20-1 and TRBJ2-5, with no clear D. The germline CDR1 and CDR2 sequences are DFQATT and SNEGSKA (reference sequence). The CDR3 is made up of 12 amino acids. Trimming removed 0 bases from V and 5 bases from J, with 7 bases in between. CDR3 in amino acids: CSARDNSETQYF. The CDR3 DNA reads TGCAGTGCTAGAGATAATTCCGAGACCCAGTACTTC.

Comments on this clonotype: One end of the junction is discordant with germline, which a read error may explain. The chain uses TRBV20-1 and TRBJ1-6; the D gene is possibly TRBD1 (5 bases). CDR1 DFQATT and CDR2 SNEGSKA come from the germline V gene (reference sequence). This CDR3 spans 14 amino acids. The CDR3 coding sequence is TGCAGTGCGAGAGGTGCCAGGGAGGACTCACCCCTCCACTTT. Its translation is CSARGAREDSPLHF.

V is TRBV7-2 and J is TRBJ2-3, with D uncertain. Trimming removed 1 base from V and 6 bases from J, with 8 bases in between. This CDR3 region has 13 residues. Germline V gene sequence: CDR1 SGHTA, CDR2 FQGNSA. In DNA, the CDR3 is TGTGCCAGCAGCTTAGGAACATCCGATACGCAGTATTTT. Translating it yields CASSLGTSDTQYF.

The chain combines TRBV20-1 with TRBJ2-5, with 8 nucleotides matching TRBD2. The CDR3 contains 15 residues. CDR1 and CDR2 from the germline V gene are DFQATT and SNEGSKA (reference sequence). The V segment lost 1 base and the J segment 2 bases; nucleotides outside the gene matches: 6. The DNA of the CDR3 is TGCAGTGCTAGAGGGCCTAGCGGGCTACAAGAGACCCAGTACTTC. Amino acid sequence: CSARGPSGLQETQYF.